This T cell receptor (beta chain) was sequenced during a study of OX40 agonist ivuxolimab in advanced cancers. Produced via immunoSEQ multiplex PCR; TCRdb's table is partial and in-frame only. Of 50,000 to 75,000 clones detected, around 89% appear once; the ten largest clones hold 14%. Trimming at V came to 10 bases and at J to 1 base, leaving 2 bases not matched to a gene. This CDR3 spans 12 amino acids. Per germline, CDR1 PRHDT and CDR2 FYEKMQ (reference sequence). This receptor was obtained from an adult with an advanced solid tumor such as melanoma, head and neck, liver or kidney cancer. The rearrangement uses TRBV13 and TRBJ2-5; 8 bases map to TRBD1. Sequenced here: CD4+ or CD8+ T cells sorted from blood, sampled in a trial of the OX40 agonist ivuxolimab. CDR3: CATGQGQETQYF. The DNA for the CDR3 is TGTGCCACCGGACAGGGCCAAGAGACCCAGTACTTC.